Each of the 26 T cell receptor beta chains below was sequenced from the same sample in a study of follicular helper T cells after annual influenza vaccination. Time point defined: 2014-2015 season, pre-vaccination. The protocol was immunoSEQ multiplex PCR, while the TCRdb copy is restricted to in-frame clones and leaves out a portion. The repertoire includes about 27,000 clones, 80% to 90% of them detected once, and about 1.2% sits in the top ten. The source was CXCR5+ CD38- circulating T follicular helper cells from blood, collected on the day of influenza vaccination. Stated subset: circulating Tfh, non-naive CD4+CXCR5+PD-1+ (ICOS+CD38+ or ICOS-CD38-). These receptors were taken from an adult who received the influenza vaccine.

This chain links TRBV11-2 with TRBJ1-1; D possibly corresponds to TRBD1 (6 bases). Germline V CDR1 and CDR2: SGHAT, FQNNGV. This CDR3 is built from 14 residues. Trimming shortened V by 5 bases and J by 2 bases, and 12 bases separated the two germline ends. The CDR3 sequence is CASSPDSLNTEAFF. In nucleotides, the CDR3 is TGTGCCAGCAGCCCGGACAGCCTAAACACTGAAGCTTTCTTT.

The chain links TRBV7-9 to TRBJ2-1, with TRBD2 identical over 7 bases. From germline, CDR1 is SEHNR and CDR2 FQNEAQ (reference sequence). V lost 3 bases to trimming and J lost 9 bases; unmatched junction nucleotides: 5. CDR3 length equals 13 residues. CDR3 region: CASSFLSGGEQFF. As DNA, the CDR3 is TGTGCCAGCAGCTTTTTGTCGGGGGGTGAGCAGTTCTTC. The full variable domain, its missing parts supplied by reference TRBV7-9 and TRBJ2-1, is DTGVSQNPRHKITKRGQNVTFRCDPISEHNRLYWYRQTLGQGPEFLTYFQNEAQLEKSRLLSDRFSAERPKGSFSTLEIQRTEQGDSAMYLCASSFLSGGEQFFGPGTRLTVL.

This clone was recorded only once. Here the CDR3 DNA reads TGTGCCAGCAGCTTGCAGGGCGAGACCCAGTACTTC. The encoded protein is CASSLQGETQYF. This chain joins TRBV7-6 and TRBJ2-5; D may be TRBD1 (5 bases). Trimming took 3 bases from V and 5 from J, leaving 7 bases between them. The CDR3 runs 12 residues. CDR1 and CDR2 from the germline V gene are SGHVS and FNYEAQ.

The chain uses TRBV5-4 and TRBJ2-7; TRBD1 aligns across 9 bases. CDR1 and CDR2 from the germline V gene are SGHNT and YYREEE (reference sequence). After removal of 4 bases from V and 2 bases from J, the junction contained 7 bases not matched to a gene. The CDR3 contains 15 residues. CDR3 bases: TGTGCCAGCAGCCTGAGACAGGGGGAAACCTACGAGCAGTACTTC. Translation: CASSLRQGETYEQYF.

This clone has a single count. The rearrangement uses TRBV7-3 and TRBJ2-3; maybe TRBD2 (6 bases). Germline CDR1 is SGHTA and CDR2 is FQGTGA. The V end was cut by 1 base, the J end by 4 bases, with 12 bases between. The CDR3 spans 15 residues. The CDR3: CASSLNALAADTQYF. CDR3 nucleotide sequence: TGTGCCAGCAGCTTAAATGCACTAGCTGCAGATACGCAGTATTTT.

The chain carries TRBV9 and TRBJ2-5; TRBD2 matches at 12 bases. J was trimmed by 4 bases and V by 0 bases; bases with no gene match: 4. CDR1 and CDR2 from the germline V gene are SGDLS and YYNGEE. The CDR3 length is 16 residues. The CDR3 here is CASSVGTSGAVETQYF. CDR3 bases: TGTGCCAGCAGCGTAGGGACTAGCGGGGCGGTAGAGACCCAGTACTTC. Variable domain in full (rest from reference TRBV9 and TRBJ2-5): DSGVTQTPKHLITATGQRVTLRCSPRSGDLSVYWYQQSLDQGLQFLIQYYNGEERAKGNILERFSAQQFPDLHSELNLSSLELGDSALYFCASSVGTSGAVETQYFGPGTRLLVL.

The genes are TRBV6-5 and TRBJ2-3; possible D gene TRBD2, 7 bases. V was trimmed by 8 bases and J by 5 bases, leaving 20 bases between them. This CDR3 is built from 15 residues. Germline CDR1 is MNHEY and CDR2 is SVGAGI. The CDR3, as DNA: TGTGCCAGCGCTAGGGGGGGCCAGCGGAAAGATACGCAGTATTTT. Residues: CASARGGQRKDTQYF.

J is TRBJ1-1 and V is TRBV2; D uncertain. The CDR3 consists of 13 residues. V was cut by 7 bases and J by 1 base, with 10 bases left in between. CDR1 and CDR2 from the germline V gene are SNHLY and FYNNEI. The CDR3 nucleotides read TGTGCCAGCAAAGCCATCCAGAACACTGAAGCTTTCTTT. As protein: CASKAIQNTEAFF.

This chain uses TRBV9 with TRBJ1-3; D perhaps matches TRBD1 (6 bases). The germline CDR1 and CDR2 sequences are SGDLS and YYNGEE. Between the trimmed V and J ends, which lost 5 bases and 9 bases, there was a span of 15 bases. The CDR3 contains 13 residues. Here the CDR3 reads CASRETGSSTIYF. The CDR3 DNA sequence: TGTGCCAGCAGAGAGACAGGTAGTAGCACCATATATTTT.

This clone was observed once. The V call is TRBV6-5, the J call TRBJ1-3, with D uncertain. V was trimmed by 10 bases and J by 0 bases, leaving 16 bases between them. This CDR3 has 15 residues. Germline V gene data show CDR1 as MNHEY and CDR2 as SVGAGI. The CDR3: CATAPGTFSGNTIYF. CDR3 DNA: TGTGCCACCGCACCGGGAACCTTCTCTGGAAACACCATATATTTT.

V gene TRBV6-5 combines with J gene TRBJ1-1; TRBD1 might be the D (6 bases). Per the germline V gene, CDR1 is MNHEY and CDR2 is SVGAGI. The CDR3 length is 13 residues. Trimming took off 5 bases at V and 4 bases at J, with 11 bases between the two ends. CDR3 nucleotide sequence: TGTGCCAGCAGTAGGGGGTCGATCACTGAAGCTTTCTTT. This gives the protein CASSRGSITEAFF.

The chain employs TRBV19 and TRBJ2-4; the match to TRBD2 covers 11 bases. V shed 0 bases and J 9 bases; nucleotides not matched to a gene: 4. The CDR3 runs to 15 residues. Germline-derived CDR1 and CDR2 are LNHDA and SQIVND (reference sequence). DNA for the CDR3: TGTGCCAGTAGTATAGATCCTAGCGGGAGGAGCATTCAGTACTTC. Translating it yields CASSIDPSGRSIQYF.

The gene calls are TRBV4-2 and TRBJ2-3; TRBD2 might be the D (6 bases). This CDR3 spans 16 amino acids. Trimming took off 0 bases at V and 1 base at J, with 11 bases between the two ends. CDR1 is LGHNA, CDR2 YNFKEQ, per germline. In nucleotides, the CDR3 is TGTGCCAGCAGCCAAGAGGTGACTAGGGGCACAGATACGCAGTATTTT. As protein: CASSQEVTRGTDTQYF.

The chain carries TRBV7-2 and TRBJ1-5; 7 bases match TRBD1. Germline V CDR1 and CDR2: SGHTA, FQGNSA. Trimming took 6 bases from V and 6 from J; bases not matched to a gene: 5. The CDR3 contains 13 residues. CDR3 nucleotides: TGTGCCAGCAGTTACAGGGGATCTCAGCCCCAGCATTTT. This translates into CASSYRGSQPQHF.

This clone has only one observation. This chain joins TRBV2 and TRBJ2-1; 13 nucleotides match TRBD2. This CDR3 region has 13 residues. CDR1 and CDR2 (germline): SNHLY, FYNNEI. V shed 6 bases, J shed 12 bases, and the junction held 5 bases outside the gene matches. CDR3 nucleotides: TGTGCCAGCAGAGGGACTAGCGGGACCTCGCAGTTCTTC. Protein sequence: CASRGTSGTSQFF.

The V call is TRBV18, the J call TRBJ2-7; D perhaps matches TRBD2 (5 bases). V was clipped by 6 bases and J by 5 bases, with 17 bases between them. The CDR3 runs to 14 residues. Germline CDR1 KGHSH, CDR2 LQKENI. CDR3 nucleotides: TGTGCCAGCTCCCCCGGAGAGGGTGGCCACGAGCAGTACTTC. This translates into CASSPGEGGHEQYF. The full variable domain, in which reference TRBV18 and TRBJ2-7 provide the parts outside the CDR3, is NAGVMQNPRHLVRRRGQEARLRCSPMKGHSHVYWYRQLPEEGLKFMVYLQKENIIDESGMPKERFSAEFPKEGPSILRIQQVVRGDSAAYFCASSPGEGGHEQYFGPGTRLTVT.

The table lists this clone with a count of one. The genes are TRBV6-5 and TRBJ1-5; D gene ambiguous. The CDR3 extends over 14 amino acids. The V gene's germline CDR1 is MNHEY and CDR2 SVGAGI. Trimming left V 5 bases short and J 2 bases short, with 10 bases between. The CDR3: CASSESGGNQPQHF. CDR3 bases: TGTGCCAGCAGTGAATCGGGAGGCAATCAGCCCCAGCATTTT.

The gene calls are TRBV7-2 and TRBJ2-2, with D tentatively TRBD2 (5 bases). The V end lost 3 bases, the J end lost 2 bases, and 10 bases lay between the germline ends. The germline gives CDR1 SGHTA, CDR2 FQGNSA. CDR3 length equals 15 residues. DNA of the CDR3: TGTGCCAGCAGCTTTCGTCTAGCCAACACCGGGGAGCTGTTTTTT. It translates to CASSFRLANTGELFF.

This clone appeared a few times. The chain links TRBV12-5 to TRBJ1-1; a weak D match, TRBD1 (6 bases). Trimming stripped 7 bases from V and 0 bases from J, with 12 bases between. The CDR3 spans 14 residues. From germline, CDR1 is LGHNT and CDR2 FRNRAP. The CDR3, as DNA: TGTGCTAGTGCCTCGGGACACATGAACACTGAAGCTTTCTTT. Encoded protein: CASASGHMNTEAFF. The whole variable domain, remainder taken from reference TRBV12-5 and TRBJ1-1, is DARVTQTPRHKVTEMGQEVTMRCQPILGHNTVFWYRQTMMQGLELLAYFRNRAPLDDSGMPKDRFSAEMPDATLATLKIQPSEPRDSAVYFCASASGHMNTEAFFGQGTRLTVV.

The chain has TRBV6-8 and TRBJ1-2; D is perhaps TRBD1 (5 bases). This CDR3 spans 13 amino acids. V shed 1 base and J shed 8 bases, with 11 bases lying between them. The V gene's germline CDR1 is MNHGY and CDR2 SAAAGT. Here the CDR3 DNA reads TGTGCCAGCAGTTACTTCCAGGGATGGGGCTACACCTTC. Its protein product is CASSYFQGWGYTF.

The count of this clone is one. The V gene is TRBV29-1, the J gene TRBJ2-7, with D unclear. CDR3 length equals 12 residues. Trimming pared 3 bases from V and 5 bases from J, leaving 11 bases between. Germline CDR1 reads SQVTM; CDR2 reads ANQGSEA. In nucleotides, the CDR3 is TGCAGCGTTGATTCGGGTGGCCACGAGCAGTACTTC. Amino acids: CSVDSGGHEQYF.

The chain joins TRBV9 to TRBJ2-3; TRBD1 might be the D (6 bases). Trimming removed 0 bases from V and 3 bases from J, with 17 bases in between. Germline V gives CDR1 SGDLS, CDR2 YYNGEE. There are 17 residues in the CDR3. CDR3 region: CASSVARYREGTDTQYF. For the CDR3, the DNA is TGTGCCAGCAGCGTAGCCCGTTACAGGGAAGGAACAGATACGCAGTATTTT.

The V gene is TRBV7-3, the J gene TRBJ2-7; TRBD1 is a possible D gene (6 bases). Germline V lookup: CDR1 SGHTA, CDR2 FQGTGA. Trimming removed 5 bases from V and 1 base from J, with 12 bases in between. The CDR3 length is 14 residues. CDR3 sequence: CASSKQGSSYEQYF. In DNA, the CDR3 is TGTGCCAGCAGCAAACAGGGTAGTTCCTACGAGCAGTACTTC.

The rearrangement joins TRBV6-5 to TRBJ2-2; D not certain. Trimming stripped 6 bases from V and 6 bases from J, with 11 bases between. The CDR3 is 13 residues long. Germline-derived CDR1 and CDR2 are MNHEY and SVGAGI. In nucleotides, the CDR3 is TGTGCCAGCAGAAAACAGTCCCCCGGGGAGCTGTTTTTT. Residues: CASRKQSPGELFF.

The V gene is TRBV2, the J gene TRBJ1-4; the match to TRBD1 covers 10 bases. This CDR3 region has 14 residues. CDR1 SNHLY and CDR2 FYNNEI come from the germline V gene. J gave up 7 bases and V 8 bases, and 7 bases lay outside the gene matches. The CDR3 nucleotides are TGTGCCAGCCGCCGGGACAGGGGAGTTGAAAAACTGTTTTTT. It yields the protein CASRRDRGVEKLFF.

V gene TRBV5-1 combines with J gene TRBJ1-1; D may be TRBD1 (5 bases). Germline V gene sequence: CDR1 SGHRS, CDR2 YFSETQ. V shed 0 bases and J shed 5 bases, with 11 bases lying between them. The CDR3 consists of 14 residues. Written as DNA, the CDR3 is TGCGCCAGCAGCTTGGAGGTGGGGCGTACTGAAGCTTTCTTT. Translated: CASSLEVGRTEAFF.